A single sample is the source of the 11 T cell receptor beta chains below, sequenced in a study of T cell responses to AZD1222 COVID-19 vaccine. Here immunoSEQ multiplex PCR was the method, and the copy in TCRdb shows in-frame clones only, minus some. The sample yields 98,000 or so clones, approximately 86% seen once. The sequencing here drew on peripheral blood, taken 28 days after the second dose of the MenACWY control vaccine. Receptor source: an adult who received the MenACWY meningococcal vaccine as a control.

With regard to this clone: Other DNA sequences in this specimen translate into the identical CDR3. The gene calls are TRBV29-1 and TRBJ1-1; no firm D call. V gave up 6 bases and J gave up 1 base, with 3 bases separating them. The CDR3 consists of 10 residues. Germline CDR1 reads SQVTM; CDR2 reads ANQGSEA. The CDR3 DNA follows: TGCAGCGTGGAGAACACTGAAGCTTTCTTT. Its protein is CSVENTEAFF.

The chain couples TRBV7-2 to TRBJ1-4; no definite D call. The V end was cut by 5 bases, the J end by 7 bases, with 17 bases between. The germline V gene has CDR1 SGHTA and CDR2 FQGNSA. The CDR3 covers 15 residues. CDR3 amino acids: CASSLGYSTFEKLFF. The CDR3 nucleotides are TGTGCCAGCAGCCTAGGCTACAGTACTTTTGAAAAACTGTTTTTT.

The chain combines TRBV27 with TRBJ2-2, with 16 nucleotides matching TRBD2. The CDR3 has 19 amino acids. The ends lost 0 bases at V and 4 bases at J; junction bases unmatched: 5. Per the germline V gene, CDR1 is MNHEY and CDR2 is SMNVEV (reference sequence). CDR3 coding DNA: TGTGCCAGCAGTTTATCCGGGACTAGCGGGGGGGGCGGCACCGGGGAGCTGTTTTTT. It encodes CASSLSGTSGGGGTGELFF.

The chain joins TRBV13 to TRBJ1-4; 8 nucleotides line up with TRBD1. Germline V lookup: CDR1 PRHDT, CDR2 FYEKMQ (reference sequence). The CDR3 is made up of 15 amino acids. The V segment lost 5 bases and the J segment 6 bases; nucleotides outside the gene matches: 8. CDR3 sequence: CASSARTGLDEKLFF. For the CDR3, the DNA is TGTGCCAGCAGCGCCCGGACAGGGTTGGATGAAAAACTGTTTTTT.

This clone was detected once. J is TRBJ1-5 and V is TRBV2; the D gene is possibly TRBD1 (5 bases). The CDR3 runs 13 residues. CDR1 is SNHLY and CDR2 is FYNNEI in the germline V gene. With 6 bases removed from V and 7 bases from J, the gap between germline ends came to 13 bases. This CDR3 is CASRLERDQPQHF. CDR3 coding DNA: TGTGCCAGCAGATTGGAAAGGGACCAGCCCCAGCATTTT.

This clone was seen only once. CDR3 residues: CASRGDNEETQYF. In DNA form, the CDR3 reads TGCGCCAGCAGGGGGGACAACGAAGAGACCCAGTACTTC. The gene calls are TRBV5-1 and TRBJ2-5; maybe TRBD1 (6 bases). The V gene lost 5 bases and the J gene lost 3 bases, with 11 bases spanning the gap. This CDR3 comprises 13 residues. In germline, CDR1 is SGHRS, CDR2 YFSETQ.

The chain uses TRBV30 and TRBJ1-1; tentative D call: TRBD1 (6 bases). The germline V gene has CDR1 GTSNPN and CDR2 SVGIG (reference sequence). V lost 2 bases to trimming and J lost 8 bases, with 12 bases between them. CDR3 length: 12 amino acids. CDR3 coding DNA: TGTGCCTGGAGTCGGAGGGGGGACGAAGCTTTCTTT. Its protein is CAWSRRGDEAFF.

This clone was counted a few times. The CDR3: CASSSNPGLFGELFF. Here the CDR3 DNA reads TGTGCCAGCAGCTCCAATCCGGGACTGTTCGGGGAGCTGTTTTTT. The V gene is TRBV11-2, the J gene TRBJ2-2, with a tentative D call TRBD2 (6 bases). Germline V lookup: CDR1 SGHAT, CDR2 FQNNGV. Trimming removed 4 bases from V and 7 bases from J, with 16 bases in between. The CDR3 spans 15 residues.

The CDR3 sequence: CASSYLGEADGYTF. The CDR3 DNA sequence: TGTGCCAGCAGTTACCTAGGGGAAGCTGATGGCTACACCTTC. J is TRBJ1-2 and V is TRBV6-5; D possibly corresponds to TRBD1 (5 bases). Germline CDR1 and CDR2: MNHEY and SVGAGI. The CDR3 loop spans 14 amino acids. Trimming removed 2 bases at V and 6 bases at J, with 13 bases between.

The chain is built from TRBV7-9 and TRBJ2-7; D is perhaps TRBD1 (7 bases). Trimming shortened V by 2 bases and J by 8 bases, and 16 bases separated the two germline ends. This CDR3 region has 14 residues. In germline, CDR1 is SEHNR, CDR2 FQNEAQ (reference sequence). The CDR3 protein is CASSLKGGDSQQYF. CDR3 DNA: TGTGCCAGCAGCTTAAAAGGCGGGGACAGTCAGCAGTACTTC.

The chain links TRBV7-8 to TRBJ1-2; no firm D call. The CDR3 runs to 16 residues. Per the germline V gene, CDR1 is SGHVS and CDR2 is FQNEAQ. With 1 base removed from V and 2 bases from J, the gap between germline ends came to 14 bases. The CDR3 loop is CASSLEEGRQNYGYTF. In DNA, the CDR3 is TGTGCCAGCAGCTTAGAGGAGGGCCGCCAAAACTATGGCTACACCTTC.